The present T cell receptor beta chain was sequenced within a study of blood T cells in healthy people across ages (dated by TCRdb to 2013 to 2016). Some background on the complete study: In model experiments, template switching captured roughly one uniquely barcoded TCR beta cDNA molecule for every two T cells. Donors were grouped into four age groups: young (average 16 years), middle-aged (under 40), aged (62) and long-lived (just over 80). Using deep sequencing normalized with unique cDNA molecular identifiers, the study measured how TCR beta repertoire diversity changes with age. To avoid experimental bias, donors of different ages were randomly spread across the sequencing lanes. Two additional independent replicas of 1 million unique cDNA reads from the same blood draw were analyzed for two donors (one aged 18 to 30 and one aged 80 or older).

Deletion took 8 bases off V and 1 base off J, with a span of 13 bases between the germline ends. Via the germline V gene (reference sequence), CDR1 is LNHNV and CDR2 YYDKDF. The CDR3, cysteine through phenylalanine, is 14 amino acids long. Here the CDR3 DNA is all that survives: 42 bases in frame from base 1. Library generation was performed with 5' RACE. TCRdb lists the instrument as Illumina HiSeq 2500. A second PCR of roughly 7 to 11 cycles was run with a J-beta primer mix and a sample-barcoded 5' primer. A template-switch 5' adaptor carrying 12 random nucleotides introduced a unique molecular identifier onto each TCR beta cDNA molecule. Each sample yielded at least 3 million CDR3-containing paired-end reads. First-strand cDNA was synthesized from all RNA with the Mint cDNA synthesis kit, primed by a TRBC-specific oligonucleotide. After uracil-DNA glycosylase treatment, a first 18-cycle PCR used universal primers M1SS and BC2_uni_R on all cDNA. Per the source publication's procedure: Normalization of each sample was performed by random selection of 1 million high-quality reads, each carrying a distinct molecular identifier. Reads sharing molecular identifiers were discarded rather than binned into consensus sequences. MiTCR, set to a Q25 quality threshold and the strictest error-elimination algorithm, was used for CDR3 identification, clonotype clustering and error correction. A nonparametric unseen species model with Euler transformation was used to estimate a lower bound on total TCR beta diversity. The raw public reads went through TCRdb reprocessing: fastp at Q25, MiXCR clone calling, in-frame beta chains kept. One record per CDR3 amino acid sequence lists the most common genes and DNA. The V and J calls come from TCRdb's annotation, not from the publication. For this sample there are 2 million or so distinct CDR3 sequences; 49% appear just once. The ten largest account for more than 2% of the sample.

What the study reported, not specific to this receptor: A strong correlation was found between observed TCR beta diversity and the percentage of naive T cells measured by flow cytometry. Estimates of total diversity based on one million sequenced T cells were regarded as lower bounds and as underestimates. Because donor CMV infection status was unknown, age-related changes in expanded clonotypes were potentially confounded. Observed TCR beta diversity per million T cells fell roughly linearly with age, and a significant reduction was already apparent by age around 40. The long-lived group showed more naive CD4+ T cells, fewer expanded clones and increased TCR diversity than the aged group, suggesting age selection. Bulk unsorted PBMC profiling prevented conclusive comparison of naive and antigen-experienced compartments.

This clonotype was picked up a small number of times. What antigen it recognizes has not been identified. Per-base qualities were not stored, and no clone one base away is much larger. The donors were roughly 38 Caucasian individuals from Russia, aged roughly 6 to 100 years, who were systemically healthy. Each donor gave 8 to 10 milliliters of peripheral blood, drawn into EDTA-treated Vacutainer tubes. PBMCs were isolated by Ficoll-Paque density-gradient centrifugation, with at least 6.5 million obtained per sample. Total RNA, at least 6 micrograms per sample, was extracted from PBMCs with Trizol reagent. For every donor, flow cytometry on a PBMC aliquot measured the percentage of naive CD45RAhigh/CD27high T cells.

The chain joins TRBV15 to TRBJ2-3; tentative D gene TRBD2, with 6 bases matching. The sample comprised blood. The receptor comes from a woman aged 40 to 49 in good health. The DNA sequence is TGTGCCACCCAACCGGGACTTGGCACAGATACGCAGTATTTT. Its protein reads: CATQPGLGTDTQYF.